This TCR beta chain was documented in a study of long-term antiretroviral therapy in people with HIV (dated 2022 in TCRdb). Broadly, across the study: The earliest samples were collected about a decade before the 2015 WHO recommendation for immediate ART, when ART was typically delayed until CD4 counts fell. A retrospective serial study tested whether ART initiation and durable HIV suppression were associated with changes in peripheral blood TRB repertoire composition and diversity. A total of roughly 200 cryopreserved PBMC samples were contributed to the cohort by 30 adults with confirmed HIV infection, with samples collected serially over a mean of around 6 years (range 1-12). About a third of the roughly 30 participants with HIV were female. No cross-contamination during QIAcube processing turned up in test extractions that ran a monoclonal T-cell line alongside more than 30 polyclonal samples.

A few counts support this clone. Its antigen is not yet known. No much larger clone is present one base from it, and per-base qualities are unavailable. The immunoSEQ hsTCRB v3.0 assay was used at survey level resolution to sequence the TRB variable region. TRB sequencing targeted a depth of about 35,000-55,000 T-cell genomes per sample. TRB libraries were pooled and sequenced on an Illumina MiSeq using a v3 150-cycle kit. As for the authors' bioinformatics: Analysis of repertoires was carried out in R inside a reproducible Nextflow workflow spanning QC, data transformation and analysis. Custom analyses were implemented in LymphoSeq2, an R package for AIRR-Seq data exploration. A handful of samples yielding fewer than 5000 total TRB sequences were excluded, leaving 188 analyzed HIV repertoires. Among the approximately 200 retained HIV repertoires, some 60 were collected before ART initiation and 120 to 140 were collected after ART initiation. Repertoires were downsampled to 5000 TRB nucleotide sequences, with summary statistics averaged over 100 downsampling iterations. Only TRB sequences with CDR3 regions of at least seven amino acids were retained for analysis. Diversity was assessed using a clonality score derived from Shannon entropy and using the Gini coefficient. Repertoire networks linked the top 5000 CDR3 amino acid sequences whenever two sequences differed by an edit distance of one. GLIPH2 predicted antigen specificity groups and MHC restriction for TRB CDR3 amino acid sequences. To flag known CMV, EBV, HIV or tissue antigen associations, CDR3 amino acid sequences were matched against VDJdb and McPAS-TCR. Pre-ART, post-ART and control groups were compared with Wilcoxon signed-rank tests and Holm-Bonferroni correction. What TCRdb holds here is the immuneACCESS table cut down to in-frame rearrangements. Part of the clones is not present; checked against another copy, under half of the missing clones reflect an unresolved V gene, and the others are unexplained. The D gene and trimming were derived from the DNA, and the V and J assignments and clone size from that table. Counted in this sample were 26,000 or so clones; 87% of them appeared once. Roughly 1% of the sample comes from the top ten.

Participants were included only if at least one PBMC sample before ART initiation and at least two post-ART samples were available. All participants with HIV were treated in the United States of America. Before DNA extraction, cryopreserved samples containing roughly 0.85-11 million PBMC were thawed and washed. At the time of the earliest PBMC sample, participants with HIV were aged between about 23 and 55 years. PBMC samples from each participant spanned 1-4 timepoints before ART initiation and 2-8 timepoints after ART initiation, with a median of 7 samples. Serial HIV viral load, CD4+ T-cell count, ART history and demographic data were obtained for every participant. Using a Qiagen kit on a QIAcube, genomic DNA was extracted from unsorted PBMC, with samples processed in batches of 12. The paper as a whole reports these results and caveats: No data were available on ART adherence, viral resistance or therapy changes, limiting inferences about post-ART repertoire changes. Because pre-ART samples had limited cell numbers, profiling was done on unsorted PBMC rather than on sorted CD4+ and CD8+ T cells. The repertoire was dominated across all time points by expanded TRB clones identified before ART initiation, although this dominance was seen to fluctuate and to decrease in many PLHIV after ART. Since PBMC availability was limited, sequencing covered only the TCR beta chain, with no alpha chain pairing. ART initiation was associated with a significant increase in TRB diversity, but diversity stayed significantly below transplant donor controls even after long-term ART. The samples span the years 2004 to 2017, and the ART regimens used may be less effective than current regimens. Compared with controls, HIV repertoires had narrower CDR3 length ranges, and the network structure pointed to an antigen-experienced repertoire that shifted only slightly toward naive after ART.

Sequences LGHNA (CDR1) and YSLEER (CDR2) are obtained from the germline V gene. From the cysteine up to the phenylalanine, the CDR3 has a length of 13 residues. Only CDR3 DNA is held: 39 bases, read in frame from base 1. V and J lose 0 bases and 6 bases, and a span of 6 bases separates them. The sequencing here drew on unsorted PBMCs, taken 2 years after starting antiretroviral therapy. The origin of this receptor is a man aged 45-60 years with HIV. This chain joins TRBV4-3 to TRBJ1-5, with the D gene not clear enough to name. This receptor carries the CDR3 CASSQERAQPQHF. At the DNA level, the sequence is TGCGCCAGCAGCCAAGAGCGGGCTCAGCCCCAGCATTTT.